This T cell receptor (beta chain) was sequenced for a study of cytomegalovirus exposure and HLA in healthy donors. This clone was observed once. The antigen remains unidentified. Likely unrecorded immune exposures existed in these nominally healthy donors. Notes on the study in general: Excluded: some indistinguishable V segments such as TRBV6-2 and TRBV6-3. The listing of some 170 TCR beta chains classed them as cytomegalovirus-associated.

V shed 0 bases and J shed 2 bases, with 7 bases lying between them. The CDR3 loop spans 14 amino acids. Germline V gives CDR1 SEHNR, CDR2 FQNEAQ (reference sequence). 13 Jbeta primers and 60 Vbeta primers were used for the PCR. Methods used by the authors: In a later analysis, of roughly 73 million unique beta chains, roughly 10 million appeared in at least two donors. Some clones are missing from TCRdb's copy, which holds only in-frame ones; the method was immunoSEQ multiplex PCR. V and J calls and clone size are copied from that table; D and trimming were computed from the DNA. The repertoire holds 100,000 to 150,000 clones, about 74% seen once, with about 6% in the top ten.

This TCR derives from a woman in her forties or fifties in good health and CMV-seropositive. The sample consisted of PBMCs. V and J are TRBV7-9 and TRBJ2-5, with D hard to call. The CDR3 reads CASSLASGQETQYF. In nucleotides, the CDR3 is TGTGCCAGCAGCTTAGCTTCAGGACAAGAGACCCAGTACTTC.